Below, 11 T cell receptor beta chains from the same sample are listed, as sequenced in a study of blood T cells in healthy people across ages. Then a second PCR, running roughly 6 to 12 cycles, was carried out with a sample-barcoded 5' primer and a J-beta primer mix. TCRdb re-called the 5' RACE reads with MiXCR, one entry per CDR3 protein. The repertoire consists of approximately 600,000 distinct CDR3 sequences, with 58% occurring once and the leading ten covering 30% to 40%. The specimen was blood. The source is a man aged 60 to 75 in good health.

The chain combines TRBV20-1 with TRBJ1-1; D may be TRBD1 (6 bases). The CDR3 length is 16 residues. V was clipped by 3 bases and J by 1 base, with 18 bases between them. Per the germline V gene, CDR1 is DFQATT and CDR2 is SNEGSKA (reference sequence). This chain's CDR3 is CSASTRGFLRNTEAFF. CDR3 nucleotides: TGCAGTGCTAGCACCAGGGGCTTTTTGCGGAACACTGAAGCTTTCTTT.

The table lists this clonotype with many counts. The V gene is TRBV15, the J gene TRBJ2-7; no firm D call. Per germline, CDR1 LNHNV and CDR2 YYDKDF (reference sequence). The CDR3 loop spans 13 amino acids. V gave up 0 bases and J gave up 4 bases, with 7 bases separating them. CDR3 in amino acids: CATSRDPVYEQYF. The CDR3 coding sequence is TGTGCCACCAGCAGAGATCCGGTATACGAGCAGTACTTC.

The chain is built from TRBV27 and TRBJ1-1, with D maybe TRBD1 (5 bases). Germline CDR1 is MNHEY and CDR2 is SMNVEV (reference sequence). V shed 4 bases and J shed 6 bases, with 15 bases lying between them. The CDR3 contains 14 residues. The chain's CDR3 is CASSSTVQDPEAFF. CDR3 DNA: TGTGCCAGCAGTTCGACAGTTCAAGACCCTGAAGCTTTCTTT.

The rearrangement uses TRBV2 and TRBJ2-1; no firm D call. The CDR3 sequence is 14 residues long. V gave up 4 bases and J gave up 3 bases, with 10 bases separating them. Germline CDR1 is SNHLY and CDR2 is FYNNEI. CDR3 coding DNA: TGTGCCAGCAGTGTCTCCACCGTCTACAATGAGCAGTTCTTC. Residues: CASSVSTVYNEQFF.

The genes are TRBV7-8 and TRBJ1-4; D gene unclear. V shed 5 bases and J shed 1 base, with 8 bases lying between them. This CDR3 has 14 residues. Germline CDR1 is SGHVS and CDR2 is FQNEAQ. CDR3 sequence: CASSGVRTNEKLFF. The DNA of the CDR3 is TGTGCCAGCAGCGGAGTGCGAACTAATGAAAAACTGTTTTTT.

This rearrangement joins TRBV9 to TRBJ2-7; weak D call: TRBD1 (7 bases). Per the germline V gene, CDR1 is SGDLS and CDR2 is YYNGEE. This CDR3 has 15 residues. V was clipped by 4 bases and J by 5 bases, with 19 bases between them. The CDR3 DNA reads as TGTGCCAGCAGCCTCACTGTCGGCAGGGGGGACGAGCAGTACTTC. This codes for CASSLTVGRGDEQYF.

This chain joins TRBV27 and TRBJ2-5, with D maybe TRBD1 (5 bases). CDR1 and CDR2 from the germline V gene are MNHEY and SMNVEV (reference sequence). The CDR3 consists of 16 residues. V was pared by 6 bases and J by 2 bases, with 19 bases between. This CDR3 reads CASRTSQAQFQETQYF. CDR3 sequence (DNA): TGTGCCAGCAGGACCTCACAGGCCCAATTTCAAGAGACCCAGTACTTC.

The chain employs TRBV12-3 or TRBV12-4 and TRBJ2-3, with 12 bases aligning to TRBD2. With 2 bases clipped from V and 0 bases from J, the junction kept 6 bases outside the gene matches. The CDR3 is 18 residues long. The CDR3 nucleotides are TGTGCCAGCAGTTTAAGGGGGGGACTAGCGGGTAGCACAGATACGCAGTATTTT. It yields the protein CASSLRGGLAGSTDTQYF.

The CDR3 loop is CASSGEPTSYNEQFF. In DNA form, the CDR3 reads TGTGCCAGCAGCGGAGAACCCACCTCCTACAATGAGCAGTTCTTC. The rearrangement joins TRBV9 to TRBJ2-1; D not resolved. This CDR3 is built from 15 residues. Trimming pared 3 bases from V and 0 bases from J, leaving 10 bases between. CDR1 and CDR2 from the germline V gene are SGDLS and YYNGEE.

This clonotype occurred once. V usage is TRBV6-1 and J usage is TRBJ1-2; possible D gene TRBD1, 5 bases. The germline V gene encodes CDR1 MNHNS and CDR2 SASEGT. The CDR3 is 16 amino acids. V was shortened by 4 bases and J by 4 bases, with 19 bases between the two germline ends. CDR3 coding DNA: TGTGCCAGCAGTGTTAGTATATGGGGCGCAGGCTATGGCTACACCTTC. Amino acids: CASSVSIWGAGYGYTF.

This chain uses TRBV5-1 with TRBJ2-5; 8 bases are shared with TRBD1. Judging by the DNA end, TRBJ2-7 fits better; the J call may be wrong. Germline V gene sequence: CDR1 SGHRS, CDR2 YFSETQ. This CDR3 region has 15 residues. The CDR3 protein is CASSLVTGGSYEQYF. The CDR3 DNA follows: TGCGCCAGCAGCTTGGTAACAGGGGGCTCCTACGAGCAGTACTTC.